Presented here are 10 T cell receptor beta chains from one specimen sequenced in a study of blood T cell repertoires in COVID-19. TCRdb's table, derived via immunoSEQ multiplex PCR, lists solely in-frame clones and lacks some. The profile covers about 150,000 clones, with approximately 83% appearing a single time and about 8% taken by the ten largest. Material: peripheral blood. The receptors originated from a woman aged 55-70 years with COVID-19, enrolled during active disease.

The chain carries TRBV11-2 and TRBJ2-5; D is possibly TRBD2 (5 bases). Trimming removed 4 bases from V and 5 bases from J, with 14 bases in between. The CDR3 totals 14 residues. Germline V gene sequence: CDR1 SGHAT, CDR2 FQNNGV. The CDR3 here is CASSSSRRGETQYF. The CDR3, as DNA: TGTGCCAGCAGCTCAAGTCGGAGAGGGGAGACCCAGTACTTC.

The chain combines TRBV4-2 with TRBJ2-7; maybe TRBD2 (5 bases). Trimming removed 4 bases at V and 5 bases at J, with 18 bases between. This CDR3 region has 15 residues. Per germline, CDR1 LGHNA and CDR2 YNFKEQ. CDR3 sequence (DNA): TGTGCCAGCAGCCCTTGGCCGGGAAAGGGTCACGAGCAGTACTTC. This gives the protein CASSPWPGKGHEQYF.

The gene calls are TRBV5-8 and TRBJ1-6; D is undetermined. The CDR3 has 14 amino acids. Germline CDR1 and CDR2: SGHTS and YDEGEE. The ends were cut back, 1 base at V and 8 bases at J, with 10 bases in the middle. The CDR3 is CASSLLTEHSPLHF. DNA of the CDR3: TGTGCCAGCAGCTTGCTAACAGAACATTCACCCCTCCACTTT.

This sequence joins TRBV7-9 and TRBJ1-5; the match to TRBD1 covers 8 bases. The CDR3 consists of 17 residues. V shed 5 bases and J 2 bases; nucleotides not matched to a gene: 11. The germline V gene has CDR1 SEHNR and CDR2 FQNEAQ (reference sequence). The CDR3 DNA reads TGTGCCAGCAGCGCTTTGTTCCAGGGGGCAGGCAATCAGCCCCAGCATTTT. This sequence encodes CASSALFQGAGNQPQHF.

V usage is TRBV9 and J usage is TRBJ1-1; D unclear. The CDR3 spans 13 residues. Germline V CDR1 and CDR2: SGDLS, YYNGEE. The V end was cut by 4 bases, the J end by 4 bases, with 11 bases between. This CDR3 is CASSRRAVTEAFF. CDR3 nucleotide sequence: TGTGCCAGCAGCAGGAGGGCAGTCACTGAAGCTTTCTTT.

The chain combines TRBV7-3 with TRBJ2-3; tentative D call: TRBD1 (5 bases). The CDR3 consists of 16 residues. From germline, CDR1 is SGHTA and CDR2 FQGTGA. The germline V and J ends were trimmed by 2 bases and 1 base, with 13 bases remaining between them. The CDR3 DNA is TGTGCCAGCAGCTTATCGTCGCAGGGCGGCACAGATACGCAGTATTTT. Amino acid sequence: CASSLSSQGGTDTQYF.

This sequence joins TRBV6-2 or TRBV6-3 and TRBJ2-3; D is ambiguous. Trimming took off 2 bases at V and 4 bases at J, with 4 bases between the two ends. Germline CDR1 and CDR2: MNHEY and SVGEGT. The CDR3 is 12 amino acids. The CDR3 nucleotides are TGTGCCAGCAGTTACCATGCAGATACGCAGTATTTT. Translating it yields CASSYHADTQYF.

The V call is TRBV19, the J call TRBJ1-5; D is ambiguous. CDR1 and CDR2 from the germline V gene are LNHDA and SQIVND (reference sequence). This CDR3 comprises 13 residues. V was shortened by 3 bases and J by 0 bases, with 3 bases between the two germline ends. CDR3 residues: CASSISSNQPQHF. CDR3 DNA: TGTGCCAGTAGTATCAGTAGCAATCAGCCCCAGCATTTT.

The rearrangement links TRBV19 to TRBJ1-2; TRBD1 is a possible D gene (6 bases). Germline-derived CDR1 and CDR2 are LNHDA and SQIVND (reference sequence). This CDR3 has 16 residues. V lost 7 bases and J 4 bases, leaving 22 bases between the germline ends. The chain's CDR3 is CASTVFRGAGFYGYTF. Written as DNA, the CDR3 is TGTGCCAGTACCGTTTTTCGGGGGGCTGGATTCTATGGCTACACCTTC.

The chain joins TRBV24-1 to TRBJ2-5; a weak D match, TRBD1 (5 bases). The CDR3 is made up of 15 amino acids. The ends were cut back, 4 bases at V and 5 bases at J, with 16 bases in the middle. The V gene's germline CDR1 is KGHDR and CDR2 SFDVKD. CDR3 nucleotide sequence: TGTGCCACCAGTGAGTTGGGGCGAGACGTGGAGACCCAGTACTTC. Translation: CATSELGRDVETQYF.